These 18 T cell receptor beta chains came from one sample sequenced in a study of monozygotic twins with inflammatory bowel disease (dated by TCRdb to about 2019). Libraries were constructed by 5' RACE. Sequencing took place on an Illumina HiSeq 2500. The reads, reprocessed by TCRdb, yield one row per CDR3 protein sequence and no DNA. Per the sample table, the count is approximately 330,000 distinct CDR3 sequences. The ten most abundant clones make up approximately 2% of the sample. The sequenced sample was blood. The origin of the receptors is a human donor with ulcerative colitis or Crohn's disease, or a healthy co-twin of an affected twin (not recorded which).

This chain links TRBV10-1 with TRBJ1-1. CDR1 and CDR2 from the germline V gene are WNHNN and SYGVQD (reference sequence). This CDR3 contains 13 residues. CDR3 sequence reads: CASSATGLTEAFF.

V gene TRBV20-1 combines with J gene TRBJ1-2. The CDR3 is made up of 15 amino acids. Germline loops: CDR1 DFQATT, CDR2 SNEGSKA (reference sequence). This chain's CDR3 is CSVKCKREQFYGYTF.

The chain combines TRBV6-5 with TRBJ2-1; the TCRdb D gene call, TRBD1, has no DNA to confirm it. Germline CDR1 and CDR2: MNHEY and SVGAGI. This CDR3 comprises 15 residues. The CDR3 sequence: CASSYSFGTLNEQFF.

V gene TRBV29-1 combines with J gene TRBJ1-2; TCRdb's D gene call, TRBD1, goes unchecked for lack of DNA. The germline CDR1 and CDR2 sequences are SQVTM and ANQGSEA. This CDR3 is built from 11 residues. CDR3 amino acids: CSVDGGSGYTF.

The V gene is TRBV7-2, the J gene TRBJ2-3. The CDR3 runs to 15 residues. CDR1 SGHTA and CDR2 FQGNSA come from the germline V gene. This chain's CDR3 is CASSLDSFGVDTQYF.

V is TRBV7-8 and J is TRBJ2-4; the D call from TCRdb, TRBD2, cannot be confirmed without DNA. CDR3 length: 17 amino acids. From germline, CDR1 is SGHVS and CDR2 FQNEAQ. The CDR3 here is CASSLYGGGPPGNIQYF.

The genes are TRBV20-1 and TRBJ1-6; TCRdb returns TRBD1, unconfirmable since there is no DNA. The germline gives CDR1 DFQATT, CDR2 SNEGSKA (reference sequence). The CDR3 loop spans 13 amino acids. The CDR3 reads CSAIGQGASPLHF.

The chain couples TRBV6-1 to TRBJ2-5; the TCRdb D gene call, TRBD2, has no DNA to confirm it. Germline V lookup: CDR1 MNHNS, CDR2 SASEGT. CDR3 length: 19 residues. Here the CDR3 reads CASSPGLAGASLLPETQYF.

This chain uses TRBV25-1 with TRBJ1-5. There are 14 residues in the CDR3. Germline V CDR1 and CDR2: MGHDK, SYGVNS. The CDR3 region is CASSEKGNNQPQHF. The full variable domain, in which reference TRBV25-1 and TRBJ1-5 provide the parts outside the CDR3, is EADIYQTPRYLVIGTGKKITLECSQTMGHDKMYWYQQDPGMELHLIHYSYGVNSTEKGDLSSESTVSRIRTEHFPLTLESARPSHTSQYLCASSEKGNNQPQHFGDGTRLSIL.

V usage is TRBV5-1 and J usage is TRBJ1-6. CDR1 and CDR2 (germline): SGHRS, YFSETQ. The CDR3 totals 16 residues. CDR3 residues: CASRSGQLLRDSPLHF.

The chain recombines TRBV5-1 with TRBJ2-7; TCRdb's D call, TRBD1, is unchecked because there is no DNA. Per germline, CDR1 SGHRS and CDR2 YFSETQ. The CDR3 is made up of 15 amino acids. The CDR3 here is CASSLGGTPSYEQYF.

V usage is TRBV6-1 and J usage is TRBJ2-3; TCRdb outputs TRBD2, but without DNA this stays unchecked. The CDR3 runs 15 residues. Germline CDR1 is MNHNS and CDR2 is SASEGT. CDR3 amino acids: CASSRAQTSLDTQYF.

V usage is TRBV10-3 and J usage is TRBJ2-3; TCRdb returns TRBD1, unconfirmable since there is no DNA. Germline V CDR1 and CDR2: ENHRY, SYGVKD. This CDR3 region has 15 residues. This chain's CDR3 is CAISSQGARPDTQYF.

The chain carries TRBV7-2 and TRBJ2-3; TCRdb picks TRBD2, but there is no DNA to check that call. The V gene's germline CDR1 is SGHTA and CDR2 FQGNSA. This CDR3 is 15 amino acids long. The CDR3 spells CASSSDGTSGHTQYF.

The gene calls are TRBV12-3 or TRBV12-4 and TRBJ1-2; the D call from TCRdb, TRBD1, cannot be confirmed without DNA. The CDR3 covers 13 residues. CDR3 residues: CASKQGSTYGYTF.

This CDR3 is CASSPGTENIQYF. The chain carries TRBV5-1 and TRBJ2-4; TCRdb's D call of TRBD1 is untestable without DNA. CDR3 size: 13 residues. In germline, CDR1 is SGHRS, CDR2 YFSETQ.

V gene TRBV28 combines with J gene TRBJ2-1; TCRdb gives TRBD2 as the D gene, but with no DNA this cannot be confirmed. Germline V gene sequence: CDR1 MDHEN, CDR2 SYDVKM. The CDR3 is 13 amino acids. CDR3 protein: CAIEAGIYNEQFF.

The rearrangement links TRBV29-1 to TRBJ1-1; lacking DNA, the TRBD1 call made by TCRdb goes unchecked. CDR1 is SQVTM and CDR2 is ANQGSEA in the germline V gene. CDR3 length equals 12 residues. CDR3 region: CSVSRGRASAFF.